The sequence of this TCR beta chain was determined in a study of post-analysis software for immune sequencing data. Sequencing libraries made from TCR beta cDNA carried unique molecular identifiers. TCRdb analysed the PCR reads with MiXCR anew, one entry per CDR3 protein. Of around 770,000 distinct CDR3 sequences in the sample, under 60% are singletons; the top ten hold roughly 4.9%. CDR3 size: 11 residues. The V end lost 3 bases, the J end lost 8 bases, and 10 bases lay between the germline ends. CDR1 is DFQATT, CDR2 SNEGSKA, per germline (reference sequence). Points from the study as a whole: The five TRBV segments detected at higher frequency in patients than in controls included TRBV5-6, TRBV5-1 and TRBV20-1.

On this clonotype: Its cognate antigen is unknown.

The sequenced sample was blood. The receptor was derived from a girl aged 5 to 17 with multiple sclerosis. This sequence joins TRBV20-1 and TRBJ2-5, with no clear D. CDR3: CSARDYNTQYF. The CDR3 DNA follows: TGCAGTGCTAGGGATTATAACACCCAGTACTTC.